This record looks at one T cell receptor beta chain sequence and its context. Its antigen is still unknown. These data come from a study of T cell repertoires in cytomegalovirus infection. About the study: Recently identified HLA-C-restricted CMV epitopes and well-studied HLA-B-restricted CMV epitopes were used by the study. A matching HLA type, together with CMV infection, was signaled by public TCR beta signatures. Study observations and caveats: Carriage of CMV together with the relevant HLA was identifiable through cumulative public TCR beta family frequency. HLA-C-restricted CMV clonotypes gave the most frequent clonotype in two of eight donors.

In TCRdb, the reads were re-called with MiXCR into one record per CDR3 protein. Of 550,000 to 700,000 distinct CDR3 sequences detected, over 35% appear once; the ten largest clones hold 48%. The CDR3 runs 12 residues. Trimming left V 4 bases short and J 7 bases short, with 10 bases between. Germline CDR1 and CDR2: SQVTM and ANQGSEA. The specimen was cultured PBMCs, collected from culture after CMV antigen stimulation. The sequence was collected from a human donor in good health (CMV status not recorded). Some clones in this sample may be carry-over from other donors' samples. This chain uses TRBV29-1 with TRBJ1-4; tentative D call: TRBD1 (5 bases). The CDR3 region is CSVVGTSEKLFF. The CDR3 coding sequence is TGCAGCGTTGTCGGGACGTCTGAAAAACTGTTTTTT.